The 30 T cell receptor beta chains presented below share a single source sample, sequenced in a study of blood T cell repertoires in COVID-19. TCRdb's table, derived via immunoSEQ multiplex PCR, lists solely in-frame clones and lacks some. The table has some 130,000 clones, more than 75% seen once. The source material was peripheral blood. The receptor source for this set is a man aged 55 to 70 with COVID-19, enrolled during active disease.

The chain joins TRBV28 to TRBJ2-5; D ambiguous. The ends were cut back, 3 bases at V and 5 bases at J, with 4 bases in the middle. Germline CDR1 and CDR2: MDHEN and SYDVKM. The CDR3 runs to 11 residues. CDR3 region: CASSLRETQYF. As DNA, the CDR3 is TGTGCCAGCAGTTTGCGGGAGACCCAGTACTTC.

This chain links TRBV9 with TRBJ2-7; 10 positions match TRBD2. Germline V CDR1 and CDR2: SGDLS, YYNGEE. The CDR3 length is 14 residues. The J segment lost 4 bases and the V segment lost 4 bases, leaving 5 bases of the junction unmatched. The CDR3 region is CASSPSGRAYEQYF. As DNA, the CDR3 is TGTGCCAGCAGCCCAAGCGGGAGGGCGTACGAGCAGTACTTC.

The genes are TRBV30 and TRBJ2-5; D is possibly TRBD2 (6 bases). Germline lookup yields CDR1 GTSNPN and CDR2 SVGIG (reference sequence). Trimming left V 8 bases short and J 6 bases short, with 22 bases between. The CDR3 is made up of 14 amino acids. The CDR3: CATPPGEARQTQYF. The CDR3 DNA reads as TGTGCCACCCCCCCCGGGGAGGCCCGGCAGACCCAGTACTTC.

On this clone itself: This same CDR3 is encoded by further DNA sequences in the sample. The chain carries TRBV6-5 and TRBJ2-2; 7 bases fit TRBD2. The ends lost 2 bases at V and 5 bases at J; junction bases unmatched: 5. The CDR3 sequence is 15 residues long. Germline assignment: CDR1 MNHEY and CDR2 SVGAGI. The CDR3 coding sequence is TGTGCCAGCAGTTACGGGAGGGTGGGAACCGGGGAGCTGTTTTTT. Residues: CASSYGRVGTGELFF.

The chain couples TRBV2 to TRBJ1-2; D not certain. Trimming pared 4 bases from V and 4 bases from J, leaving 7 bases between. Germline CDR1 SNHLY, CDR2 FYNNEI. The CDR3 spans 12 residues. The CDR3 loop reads CASSAGSYGYTF. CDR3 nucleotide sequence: TGTGCCAGCAGTGCGGGATCCTATGGCTACACCTTC.

This CDR3 is CASRQERYTEAFF. Written as DNA, the CDR3 is TGTGCCAGCAGACAGGAGAGATACACTGAAGCTTTCTTT. The V gene is TRBV11-2, the J gene TRBJ1-1; tentatively, D is TRBD1 (5 bases). The CDR3 consists of 13 residues. V lost 6 bases and J 3 bases, leaving 11 bases between the germline ends. Germline CDR1 and CDR2: SGHAT and FQNNGV.

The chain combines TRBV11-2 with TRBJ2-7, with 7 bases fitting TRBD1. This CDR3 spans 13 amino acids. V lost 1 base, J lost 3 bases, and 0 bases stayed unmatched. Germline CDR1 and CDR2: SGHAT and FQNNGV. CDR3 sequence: CASSLGDSYEQYF. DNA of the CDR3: TGTGCCAGCAGCTTAGGGGACAGCTACGAGCAGTACTTC.

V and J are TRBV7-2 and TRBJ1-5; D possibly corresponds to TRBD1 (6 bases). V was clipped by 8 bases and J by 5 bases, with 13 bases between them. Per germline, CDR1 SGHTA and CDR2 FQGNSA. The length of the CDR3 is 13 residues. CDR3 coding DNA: TGTGCCAGCGGGGGGGGGCCGGATCAGCCCCAGCATTTT. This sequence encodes CASGGGPDQPQHF.

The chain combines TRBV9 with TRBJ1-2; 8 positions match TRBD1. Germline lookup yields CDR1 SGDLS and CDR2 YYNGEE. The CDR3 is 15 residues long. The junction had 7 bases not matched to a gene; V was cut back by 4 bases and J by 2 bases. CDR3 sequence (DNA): TGTGCCAGCAGCCCTACCGACAGGGGAAACTATGGCTACACCTTC. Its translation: CASSPTDRGNYGYTF.

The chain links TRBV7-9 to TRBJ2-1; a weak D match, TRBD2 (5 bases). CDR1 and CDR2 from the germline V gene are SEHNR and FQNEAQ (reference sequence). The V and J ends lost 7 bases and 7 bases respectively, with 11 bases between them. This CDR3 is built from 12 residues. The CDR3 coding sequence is TGTGCCAGCAAGGCTAGCCTTAATGAGCAGTTCTTC. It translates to CASKASLNEQFF.

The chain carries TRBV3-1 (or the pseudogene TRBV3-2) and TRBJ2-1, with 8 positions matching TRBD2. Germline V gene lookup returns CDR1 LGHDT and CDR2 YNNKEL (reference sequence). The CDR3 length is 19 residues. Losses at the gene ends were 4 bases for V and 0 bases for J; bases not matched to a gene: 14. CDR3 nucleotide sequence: TGTGCCAGCAGCCGGAGGGGAGCGGGGGCTTTTAGCTCCTACAATGAGCAGTTCTTC. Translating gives CASSRRGAGAFSSYNEQFF.

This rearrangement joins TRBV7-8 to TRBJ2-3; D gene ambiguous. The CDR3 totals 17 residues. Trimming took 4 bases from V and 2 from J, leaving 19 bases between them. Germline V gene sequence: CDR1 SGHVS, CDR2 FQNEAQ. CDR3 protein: CASSSLVRRPPTDTQYF. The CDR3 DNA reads TGTGCCAGCAGCTCTCTAGTGCGTAGGCCCCCCACAGATACGCAGTATTTT.

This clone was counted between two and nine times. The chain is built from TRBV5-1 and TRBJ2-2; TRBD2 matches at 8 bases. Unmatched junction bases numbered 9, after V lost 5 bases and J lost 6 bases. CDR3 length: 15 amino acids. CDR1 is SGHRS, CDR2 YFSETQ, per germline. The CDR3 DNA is TGCGCCAGCAGGCCAGCGGGAGAGGGCGCCGGGGAGCTGTTTTTT. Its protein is CASRPAGEGAGELFF.

DNA of the CDR3: TGTGCCAGTAGTATTTTACCCGGGACAGAAAATCAGCCCCAGCATTTT. Translation gives CASSILPGTENQPQHF. This chain links TRBV19 with TRBJ1-5; 7 bases line up with TRBD1. The CDR3 runs to 16 residues. Per germline, CDR1 LNHDA and CDR2 SQIVND (reference sequence). V shed 3 bases, J shed 4 bases, and the junction held 9 bases outside the gene matches.

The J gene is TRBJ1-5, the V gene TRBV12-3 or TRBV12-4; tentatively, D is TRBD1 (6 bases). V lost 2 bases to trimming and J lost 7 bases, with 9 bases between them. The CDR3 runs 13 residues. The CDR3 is CASSLSRGQPQHF. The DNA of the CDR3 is TGTGCCAGCAGTTTAAGTAGGGGGCAGCCCCAGCATTTT.

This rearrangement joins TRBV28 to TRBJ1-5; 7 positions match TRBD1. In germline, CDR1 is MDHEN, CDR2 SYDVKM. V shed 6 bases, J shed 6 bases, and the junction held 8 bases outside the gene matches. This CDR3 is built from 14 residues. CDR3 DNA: TGTGCCAGCAGCCCAGGGGGATCGGGTCAGCCCCAGCATTTT. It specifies CASSPGGSGQPQHF.

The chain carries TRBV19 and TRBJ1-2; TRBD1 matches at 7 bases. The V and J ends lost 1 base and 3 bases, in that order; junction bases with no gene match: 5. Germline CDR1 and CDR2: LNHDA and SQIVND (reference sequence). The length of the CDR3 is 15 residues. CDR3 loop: CASSIGAGGDYGYTF. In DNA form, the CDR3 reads TGTGCCAGTAGTATAGGGGCAGGGGGTGACTATGGCTACACCTTC.

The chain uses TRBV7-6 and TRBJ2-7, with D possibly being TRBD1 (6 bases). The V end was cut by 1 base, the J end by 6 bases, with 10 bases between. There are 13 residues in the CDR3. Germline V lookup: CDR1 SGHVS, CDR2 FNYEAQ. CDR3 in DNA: TGTGCCAGCAGCTTAGGCGAAGGGGGCGAGCAGTACTTC. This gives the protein CASSLGEGGEQYF.

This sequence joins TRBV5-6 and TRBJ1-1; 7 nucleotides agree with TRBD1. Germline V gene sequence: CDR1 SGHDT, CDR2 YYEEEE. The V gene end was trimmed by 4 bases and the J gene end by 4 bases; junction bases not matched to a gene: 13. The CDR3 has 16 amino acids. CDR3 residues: CASSPIWGGTATEAFF. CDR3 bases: TGTGCCAGCAGCCCTATTTGGGGCGGGACAGCCACTGAAGCTTTCTTT. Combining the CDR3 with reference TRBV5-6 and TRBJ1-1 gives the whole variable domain DAGVTQSPTHLIKTRGQQVTLRCSPKSGHDTVSWYQQALGQGPQFIFQYYEEEERQRGNFPDRFSGHQFPNYSSELNVNALLLGDSALYLCASSPIWGGTATEAFFGQGTRLTVV.

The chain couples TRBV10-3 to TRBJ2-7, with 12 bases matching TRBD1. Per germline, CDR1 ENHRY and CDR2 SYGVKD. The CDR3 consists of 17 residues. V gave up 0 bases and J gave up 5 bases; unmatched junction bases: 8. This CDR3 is CAISESTGTGGLNEQYF. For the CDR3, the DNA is TGTGCCATCAGTGAGTCGACAGGGACAGGGGGCCTCAACGAGCAGTACTTC.

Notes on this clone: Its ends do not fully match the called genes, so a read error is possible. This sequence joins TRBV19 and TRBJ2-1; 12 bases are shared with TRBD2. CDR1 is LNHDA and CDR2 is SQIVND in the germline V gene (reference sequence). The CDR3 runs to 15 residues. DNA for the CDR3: TGTGCCAGTGGTATGACTAGCGGGAGATTGGATGAGCAGTTCTTC. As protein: CASGMTSGRLDEQFF.

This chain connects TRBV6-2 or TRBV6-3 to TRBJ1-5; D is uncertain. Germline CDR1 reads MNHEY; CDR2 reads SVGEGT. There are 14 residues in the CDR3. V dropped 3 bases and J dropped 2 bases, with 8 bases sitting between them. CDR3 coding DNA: TGTGCCAGCAGTTATGGGCCGGGCAATCAGCCCCAGCATTTT. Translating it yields CASSYGPGNQPQHF.

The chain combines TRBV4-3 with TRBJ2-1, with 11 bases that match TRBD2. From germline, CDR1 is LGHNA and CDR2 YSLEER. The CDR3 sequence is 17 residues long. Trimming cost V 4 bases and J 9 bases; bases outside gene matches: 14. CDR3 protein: CASSPRSGSGRGGEQFF. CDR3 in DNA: TGCGCCAGCAGCCCAAGAAGTGGTAGCGGGAGGGGAGGTGAGCAGTTCTTC.

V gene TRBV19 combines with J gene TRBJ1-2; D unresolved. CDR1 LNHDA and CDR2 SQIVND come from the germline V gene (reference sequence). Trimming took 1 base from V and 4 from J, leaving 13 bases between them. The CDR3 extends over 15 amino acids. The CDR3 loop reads CASSIGGGRSYGYTF. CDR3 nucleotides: TGTGCCAGTAGTATAGGGGGAGGGAGATCCTATGGCTACACCTTC.

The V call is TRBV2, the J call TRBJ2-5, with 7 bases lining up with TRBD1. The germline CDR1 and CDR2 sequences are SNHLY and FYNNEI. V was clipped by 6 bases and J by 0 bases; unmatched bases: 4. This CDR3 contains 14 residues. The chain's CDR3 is CASRETGNQETQYF. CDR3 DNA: TGTGCCAGCAGGGAGACAGGGAACCAAGAGACCCAGTACTTC.

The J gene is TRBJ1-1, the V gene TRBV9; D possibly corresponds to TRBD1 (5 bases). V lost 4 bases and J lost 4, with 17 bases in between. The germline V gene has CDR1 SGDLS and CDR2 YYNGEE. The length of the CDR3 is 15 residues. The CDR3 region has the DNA TGTGCCAGCAGCCTCTCTCCCGGGGGAGGCACTGAAGCTTTCTTT. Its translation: CASSLSPGGGTEAFF.

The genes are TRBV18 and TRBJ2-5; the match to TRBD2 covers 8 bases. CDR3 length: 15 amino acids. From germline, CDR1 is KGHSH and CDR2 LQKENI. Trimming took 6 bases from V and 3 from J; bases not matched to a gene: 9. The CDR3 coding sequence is TGTGCCAGCTCGTTAGCGGGAAGCTCAGAAGAGACCCAGTACTTC. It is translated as CASSLAGSSEETQYF.

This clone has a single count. The CDR3 protein is CASSESPGDEKLFF. For the CDR3, the DNA is TGCGCCAGCAGTGAGTCGCCAGGGGACGAAAAACTGTTTTTT. V gene TRBV10-1 combines with J gene TRBJ1-4, with D possibly TRBD1 on 6 matching bases. The CDR3 has 14 amino acids. CDR1 and CDR2 from the germline V gene are WNHNN and SYGVQD (reference sequence). V was clipped by 0 bases and J by 8 bases, with 10 bases between them.

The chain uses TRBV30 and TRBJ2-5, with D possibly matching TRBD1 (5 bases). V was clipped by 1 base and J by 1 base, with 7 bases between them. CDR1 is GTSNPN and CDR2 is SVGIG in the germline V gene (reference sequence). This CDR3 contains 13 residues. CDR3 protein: CAWSGDSQETQYF. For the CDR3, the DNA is TGTGCCTGGAGTGGAGACAGCCAAGAGACCCAGTACTTC.

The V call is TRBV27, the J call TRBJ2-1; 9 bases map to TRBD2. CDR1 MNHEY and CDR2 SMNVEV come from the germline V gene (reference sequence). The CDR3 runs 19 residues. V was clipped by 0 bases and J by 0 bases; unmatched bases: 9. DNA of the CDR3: TGTGCCAGCAGTTTATCCCCCCCCGATAGCGGGAGCTCCTACAATGAGCAGTTCTTC. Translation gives CASSLSPPDSGSSYNEQFF.